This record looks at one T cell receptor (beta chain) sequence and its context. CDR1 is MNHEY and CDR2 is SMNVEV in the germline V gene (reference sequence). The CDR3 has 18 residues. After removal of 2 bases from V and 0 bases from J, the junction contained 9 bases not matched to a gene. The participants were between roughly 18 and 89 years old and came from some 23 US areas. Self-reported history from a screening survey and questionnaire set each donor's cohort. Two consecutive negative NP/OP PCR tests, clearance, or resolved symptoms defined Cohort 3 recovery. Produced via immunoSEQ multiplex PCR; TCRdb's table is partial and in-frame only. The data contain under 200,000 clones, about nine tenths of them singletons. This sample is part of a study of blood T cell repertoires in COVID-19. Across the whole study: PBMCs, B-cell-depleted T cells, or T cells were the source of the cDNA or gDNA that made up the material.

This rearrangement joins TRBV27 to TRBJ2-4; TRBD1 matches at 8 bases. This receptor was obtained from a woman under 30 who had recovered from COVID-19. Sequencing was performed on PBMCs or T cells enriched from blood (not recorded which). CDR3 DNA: TGTGCCAGCAGTTTAGGGACAGGTATCGGTCTAGCCAAAAACATTCAGTACTTC. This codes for CASSLGTGIGLAKNIQYF.